This TCR beta chain was identified in a study of shared clonotypes between healthy human individuals. At the level of the study: Used for every donor were three CD4 naive, three CD4 memory, two CD8 naive and one CD8 memory plate. Study conclusions and caveats: The diversity represented, both genetic and in exposure history, was limited by few donors.

The authors distributed each subset's genomic DNA evenly over several immunoSEQ plates. TCRdb keeps only in-frame clones here, not all; method: immunoSEQ multiplex PCR. The sample contains over a million clones, around 76% of which appear only once. CDR3 size: 14 residues. CDR1 SGHNT and CDR2 YENEEA come from the germline V gene. Germline trimming cut 5 bases from V and 5 bases from J; bases unmatched to any gene: 5. Details on this clone: The antigen remains undetermined. This likely stems from a read error, as it lies one base from a far larger clone.

Sequenced sample: memory CD4+ T cells sorted from blood. Subset noted: CD45RA-negative fraction. This TCR was sampled from a man aged 18 to 30 in good health. The V gene is TRBV11-3, the J gene TRBJ2-5, with TRBD2 matching over 10 bases. Here the CDR3 DNA reads TGTGCCAGCAGCCTTCAAGCGGGGGGGGAGACCCAGTACTTC. Protein: CASSLQAGGETQYF. The full variable domain, its missing parts supplied by reference TRBV11-3 and TRBJ2-5, is EAGVVQSPRYKIIEKKQPVAFWCNPISGHNTLYWYLQNLGQGPELLIRYENEEAVDDSQLPKDRFSAERLKGVDSTLKIQPAELGDSAVYLCASSLQAGGETQYFGPGTRLLVL.